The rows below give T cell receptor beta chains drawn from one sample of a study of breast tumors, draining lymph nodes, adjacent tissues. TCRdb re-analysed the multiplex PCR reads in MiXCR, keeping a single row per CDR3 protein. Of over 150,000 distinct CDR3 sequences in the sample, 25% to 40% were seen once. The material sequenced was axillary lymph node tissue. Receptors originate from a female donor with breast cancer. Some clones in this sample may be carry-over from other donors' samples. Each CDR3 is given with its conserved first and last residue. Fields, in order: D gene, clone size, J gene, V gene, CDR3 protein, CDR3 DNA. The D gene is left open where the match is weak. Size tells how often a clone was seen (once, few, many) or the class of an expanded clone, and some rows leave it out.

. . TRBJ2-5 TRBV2 CASSELDGGETQYF TGTGCCAGCAGTGAACTGGATGGCGGGGAGACCCAGTACTTC
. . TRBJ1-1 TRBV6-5 CASSLQGGTEAFF TGTGCCAGCAGTCTGCAGGGAGGCACTGAAGCTTTCTTT
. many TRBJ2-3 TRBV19 CASSIDGGRTQYF TGTGCCAGTAGTATAGACGGGGGCCGAACGCAGTATTTT
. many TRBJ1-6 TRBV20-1 CSAWGSLSNNSPLHF TGCAGTGCCTGGGGGTCCCTTTCCAATAATTCACCCCTCCACTTT
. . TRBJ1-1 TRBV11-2 CASSSRGTSLNTEAFF TGTGCCAGCAGCTCACGCGGTACATCTTTGAACACTGAAGCTTTCTTT
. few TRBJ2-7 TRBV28 CASSFSGGRPYEQYF TGTGCCAGCAGTTTTTCGGGGGGCAGGCCCTACGAGCAGTACTTC
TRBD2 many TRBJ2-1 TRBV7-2 CASSLATSGIPYNEQFF TGTGCCAGCAGCTTAGCGACCAGCGGGATCCCCTACAATGAGCAGTTCTTC
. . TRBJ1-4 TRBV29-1 CSVEPGTGGTNEKLFF TGCAGCGTTGAACCTGGGACGGGCGGAACTAATGAAAAACTGTTTTTT
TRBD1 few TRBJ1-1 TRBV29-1 CSVGDRLNTEAFF TGCAGCGTGGGGGACAGGTTGAACACTGAAGCTTTCTTT
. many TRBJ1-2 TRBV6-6 CASTHPSTVDYGYTF TGTGCCAGCACTCACCCCTCCACGGTTGACTATGGCTACACCTTC
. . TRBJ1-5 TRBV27 CASRLRGVNQPQHF TGTGCCAGCAGATTAAGGGGGGTTAATCAGCCCCAGCATTTT
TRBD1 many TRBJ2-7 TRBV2 CASSTAGTGEYEQYF TGTGCCAGCAGTACCGCCGGGACAGGGGAGTACGAGCAGTACTTC
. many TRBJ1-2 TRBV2 CASRGDSYGYTF TGTGCCAGCAGAGGGGATAGCTATGGCTACACCTTC
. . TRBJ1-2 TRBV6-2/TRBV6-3 CASTRQYLVYGYTF TGTGCCAGCACAAGACAGTACCTCGTCTATGGCTACACCTTC
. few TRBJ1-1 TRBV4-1 CASSHRRSTEAFF TGCGCCAGCAGCCACCGGCGTAGCACTGAAGCTTTCTTT
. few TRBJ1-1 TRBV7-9 CATQSEQGLLNTEAFF TGTGCCACCCAATCGGAACAGGGACTCTTGAACACTGAAGCTTTCTTT